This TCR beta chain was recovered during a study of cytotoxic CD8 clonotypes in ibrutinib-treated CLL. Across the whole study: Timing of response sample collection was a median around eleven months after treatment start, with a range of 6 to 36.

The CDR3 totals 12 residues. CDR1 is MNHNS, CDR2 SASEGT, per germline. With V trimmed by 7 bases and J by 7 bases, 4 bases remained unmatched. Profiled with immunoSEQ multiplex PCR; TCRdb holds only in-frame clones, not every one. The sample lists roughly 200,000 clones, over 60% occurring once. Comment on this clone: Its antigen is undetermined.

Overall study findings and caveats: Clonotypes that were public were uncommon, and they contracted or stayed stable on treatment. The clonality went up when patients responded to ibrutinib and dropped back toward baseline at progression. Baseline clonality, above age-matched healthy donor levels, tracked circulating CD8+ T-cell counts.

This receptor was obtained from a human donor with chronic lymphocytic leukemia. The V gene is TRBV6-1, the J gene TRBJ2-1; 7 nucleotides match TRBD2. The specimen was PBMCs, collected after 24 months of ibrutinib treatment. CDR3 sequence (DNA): TGTGCCAGCAAAGAGGGAGGGAATGAGCAGTTCTTC. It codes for CASKEGGNEQFF.